This entry lists 3 T cell receptor beta chains sequenced from one sample in a study of response to subunit inactivated influenza vaccine (dated by TCRdb to 2016 to 2019). Library preparation used RT-PCR. The reads were generated on an Illumina HiSeq 2500. TCRdb ran its own pipeline on the public reads, namely fastp trimming at Q25 and MiXCR clone calling, and kept in-frame beta chains. Each CDR3 protein appears once, grouped with its most common genes and DNA. The sample table shows fewer than 250,000 distinct CDR3 sequences, and approximately 14% are seen once. About 28% of the sample is held by the ten biggest clonotypes. Sequenced here: CD8+ T cells sorted from PBMCs, sampled about 5 days after vaccination. The receptor source for this set is a man aged 50-60 years who received an inactivated influenza vaccine. Donor details come from another sample of the same person, matched by shared clones.

This chain uses TRBV3-1 with TRBJ2-7, with TRBD1 matching 9 bases. After removal of 1 base from V and 6 bases from J, the junction contained 1 base not matched to a gene. Germline CDR1 LGHDT, CDR2 YNNKEL (reference sequence). This CDR3 contains 13 residues. The DNA for the CDR3 is TGTGCCAGCAGCCAAGGGACAGGGGTCGAGCAGTACTTC. Translated: CASSQGTGVEQYF.

In DNA, the CDR3 is TGCGCCAGCAGCTTGGAGATTCTCGCAGATGGCTACACCTTC. Translation: CASSLEILADGYTF. The chain has TRBV5-1 and TRBJ1-2, with D hard to call. In germline, CDR1 is SGHRS, CDR2 YFSETQ. V lost 0 bases, J lost 6 bases, and 12 bases lay in between. The CDR3 loop spans 14 amino acids. The full variable domain, in which reference TRBV5-1 and TRBJ1-2 provide the parts outside the CDR3, is KAGVTQTPRYLIKTRGQQVTLSCSPISGHRSVSWYQQTPGQGLQFLFEYFSETQRNKGNFPGRFSGRQFSNSRSEMNVSTLELGDSALYLCASSLEILADGYTFGSGTRLTVV.

This clonotype was seen repeatedly, ten times or more. The rearrangement uses TRBV12-3 or TRBV12-4 and TRBJ2-7; possibly TRBD1 for D (7 bases). The CDR3 totals 14 residues. V was shortened by 6 bases and J by 0 bases, with 12 bases between the two germline ends. Here the CDR3 reads CASRPGGFSYEQYF. DNA for the CDR3: TGTGCCAGCAGGCCAGGGGGGTTCTCCTACGAGCAGTACTTC.